This T cell receptor beta chain was recovered during a study of PD-1 blockade in classical Hodgkin lymphoma. Study in general: It was nivolumab at 3 mg/kg, given intravenously every 2 weeks, that patients received. Study results and limitations: Complete responders started with a diversity level that resembled newly diagnosed patients at baseline. Baseline TCR diversity was reportedly lower in newly diagnosed patients than healthy donors.

To note about this clone: Its antigen remains unidentified.

V lost 0 bases, J lost 5 bases, and 8 bases stayed unmatched. The CDR3 spans 16 residues. Germline V gives CDR1 SGHDT, CDR2 YYEEEE. Method: immunoSEQ multiplex PCR; TCRdb's copy keeps in-frame clones and lacks some. The sample has over 25,000 clones, over 55% seen once. Brentuximab vedotin exposure varied among the patients, all of whom had relapsed after autologous stem cell transplantation. Reported best responses ranged across complete response, partial response or progressive disease. The source was peripheral blood mononuclear cells (PBMCs), collected before the second cycle of nivolumab. The V and J genes are TRBV5-6 and TRBJ2-5; 9 bases map to TRBD1. The sequence derives from a human donor with classical Hodgkin lymphoma. The CDR3 DNA reads as TGTGCCAGCAGCTTGGGGACAGGGGTCCTCAGGGAGACCCAGTACTTC. Its protein product is CASSLGTGVLRETQYF. Full variable domain (missing parts from reference TRBV5-6 and TRBJ2-5): DAGVTQSPTHLIKTRGQQVTLRCSPKSGHDTVSWYQQALGQGPQFIFQYYEEEERQRGNFPDRFSGHQFPNYSSELNVNALLLGDSALYLCASSLGTGVLRETQYFGPGTRLLVL.